This T cell receptor beta chain was obtained from a study of vaccination and CD4 T cells after COVID-19. About the research overall: At a median around 65 days (range 14 to 241) after dose two, post-vaccine samples were obtained. Stimulation of the cells used overlapping spike peptide pools from SARS-CoV-2 and from the common cold coronaviruses HCoV-NL63, HCoV-OC43 and HCoV-229E. Study-level results: Rising from 21 to 38, the median of SARS-CoV-2-reactive clonotypes did not change significantly. Early timepoints after natural infection were not analyzed in these convalescent patients.

Cultured CD4+ T-cell DNA underwent Oncomine TCR Beta short-read sequencing. MiXCR, run by TCRdb on the PCR reads, gives a single entry per CDR3 protein. The sample includes nearly 15,000 distinct CDR3 sequences, roughly 50% of them seen just once. The treatment here: roughly 11-day PBMC culture with coronavirus spike peptide pools or control peptides (ViraFEST assay). This clonotype was recorded a few times. The antigen remains undetermined. V was shortened by 2 bases and J by 6 bases, with 13 bases between the two germline ends. CDR1 and CDR2 from the germline V gene are GTSNPN and SVGIG (reference sequence). This CDR3 comprises 13 residues.

This rearrangement joins TRBV30 to TRBJ1-2; D might be TRBD1 (5 bases). Source: CD4+ T cells from blood, cultured in vitro, taken before SARS-CoV-2 vaccination. The TCR was taken from a human donor who had recovered from COVID-19. Here the CDR3 reads CAWSSQGWDGYTF. In nucleotides, the CDR3 is TGTGCCTGGAGTTCTCAGGGATGGGATGGCTACACCTTC. Complete variable domain (other parts from reference TRBV30 and TRBJ1-2): SQTIHQWPATLVQPVGSPLSLECTVEGTSNPNLYWYRQAAGRGLQLLFYSVGIGQISSEVPQNLSASRPQDRQFILSSKKLLLSDSGFYLCAWSSQGWDGYTFGSGTRLTVV.